The text below deals with one TCR beta chain. Its target is unknown. This record belongs to a study of shared clonotypes between healthy human individuals. General observations from the study: Sorted-subset samples were not fully sequenced, rarefaction indicated.

In the authors' workflow: ImmunoSEQ output lacked quality scores and full-length reads, limiting matched filtering. Using immunoSEQ multiplex PCR, the repertoire was profiled, and TCRdb retains in-frame clones only, with some absent. V and J calls plus clone size are reproduced from that table; the DNA served to infer D and trimming. The table includes roughly 1,500,000 clones, approximately 98.5% detected once. CDR1 MDHEN and CDR2 SYDVKM come from the germline V gene. The CDR3 contains 17 residues. V lost 4 bases, J lost 3 bases, and 9 bases stayed unmatched. Sequenced: naive CD4+ T cells sorted from blood. Described subset: CD45RA+ positively selected. The chain couples TRBV28 to TRBJ2-2; 9 bases line up with TRBD1. The receptor comes from a man aged 25 to 40 in good health. The CDR3 sequence is CASSSDSGTGYTGELFF. The CDR3 DNA is TGTGCCAGCAGTTCCGACTCCGGGACAGGGTACACCGGGGAGCTGTTTTTT. The full variable domain, its missing parts supplied by reference TRBV28 and TRBJ2-2, is DVKVTQSSRYLVKRTGEKVFLECVQDMDHENMFWYRQDPGLGLRLIYFSYDVKMKEKGDIPEGYSVSREKKERFSLILESASTNQTSMYLCASSSDSGTGYTGELFFGEGSRLTVL.